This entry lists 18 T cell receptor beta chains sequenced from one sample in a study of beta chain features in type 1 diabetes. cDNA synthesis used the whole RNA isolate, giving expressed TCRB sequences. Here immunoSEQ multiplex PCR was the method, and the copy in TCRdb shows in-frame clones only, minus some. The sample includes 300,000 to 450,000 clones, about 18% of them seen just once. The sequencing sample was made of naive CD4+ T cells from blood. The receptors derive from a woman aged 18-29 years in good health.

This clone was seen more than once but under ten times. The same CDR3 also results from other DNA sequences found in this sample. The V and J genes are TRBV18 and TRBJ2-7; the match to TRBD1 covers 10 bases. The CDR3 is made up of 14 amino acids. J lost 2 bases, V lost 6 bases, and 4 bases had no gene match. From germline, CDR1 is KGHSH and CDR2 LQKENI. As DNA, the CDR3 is TGTGCCAGCTCTCCGGGACAGGGGACCTACGAGCAGTACTTC. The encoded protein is CASSPGQGTYEQYF.

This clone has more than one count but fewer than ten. The CDR3 loop is CASRTGTDTQYF. The CDR3 nucleotides are TGTGCCAGCAGGACAGGCACAGATACGCAGTATTTT. The chain recombines TRBV19 with TRBJ2-3; possibly TRBD1 for D (6 bases). The CDR3 totals 12 residues. Between the trimmed V and J ends, which lost 9 bases and 1 base, there was a span of 8 bases. From germline, CDR1 is LNHDA and CDR2 SQIVND (reference sequence).

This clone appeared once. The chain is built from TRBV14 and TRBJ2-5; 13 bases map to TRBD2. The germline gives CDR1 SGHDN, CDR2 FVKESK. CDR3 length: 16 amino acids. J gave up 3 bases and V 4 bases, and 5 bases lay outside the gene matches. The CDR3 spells CASSPPGLAGKETQYF. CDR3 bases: TGTGCCAGCAGCCCCCCGGGACTAGCGGGAAAAGAGACCCAGTACTTC.

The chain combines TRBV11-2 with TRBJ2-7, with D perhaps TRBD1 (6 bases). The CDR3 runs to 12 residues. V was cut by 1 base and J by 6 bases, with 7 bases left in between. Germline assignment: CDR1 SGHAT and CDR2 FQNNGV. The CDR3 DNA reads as TGTGCCAGCAGCTTAGTAGGGGGCGAGCAGTACTTC. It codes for CASSLVGGEQYF.

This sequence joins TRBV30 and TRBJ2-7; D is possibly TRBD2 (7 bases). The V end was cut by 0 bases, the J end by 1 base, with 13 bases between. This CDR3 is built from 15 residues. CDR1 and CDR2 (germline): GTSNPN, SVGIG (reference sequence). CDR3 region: CAWSVQGSGSYEQYF. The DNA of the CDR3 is TGTGCCTGGAGTGTACAGGGTAGCGGGTCCTACGAGCAGTACTTC.

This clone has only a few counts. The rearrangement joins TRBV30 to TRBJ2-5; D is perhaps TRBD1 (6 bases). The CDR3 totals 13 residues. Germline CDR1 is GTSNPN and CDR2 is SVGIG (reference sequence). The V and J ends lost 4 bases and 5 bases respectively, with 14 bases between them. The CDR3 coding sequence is TGTGCCTGGACCAACCTAAGGGGGGAGACCCAGTACTTC. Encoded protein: CAWTNLRGETQYF.

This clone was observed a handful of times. The DNA for the CDR3 is TGTGCCAGCAGCTTGAGACCTAGCGGGTACTCCTACGAGCAGTACTTC. As protein: CASSLRPSGYSYEQYF. The gene calls are TRBV5-6 and TRBJ2-7, with 8 bases lining up with TRBD2. The J segment lost 0 bases and the V segment lost 1 base, leaving 6 bases of the junction unmatched. CDR3 size: 16 residues. Germline lookup yields CDR1 SGHDT and CDR2 YYEEEE.

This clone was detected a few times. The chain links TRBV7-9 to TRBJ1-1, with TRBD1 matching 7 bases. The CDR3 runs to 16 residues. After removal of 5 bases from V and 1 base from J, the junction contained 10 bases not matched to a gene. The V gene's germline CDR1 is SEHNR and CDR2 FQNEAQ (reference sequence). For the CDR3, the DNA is TGTGCCAGCAGCGACCGGCGGGACAGACAGAACACTGAAGCTTTCTTT. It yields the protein CASSDRRDRQNTEAFF.

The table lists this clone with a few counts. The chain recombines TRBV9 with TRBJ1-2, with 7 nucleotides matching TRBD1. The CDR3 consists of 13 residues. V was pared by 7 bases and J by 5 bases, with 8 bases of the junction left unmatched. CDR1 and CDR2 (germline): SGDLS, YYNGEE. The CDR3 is CASDRVEKYGYTF. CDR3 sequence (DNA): TGTGCCAGCGACAGGGTGGAGAAGTATGGCTACACCTTC.

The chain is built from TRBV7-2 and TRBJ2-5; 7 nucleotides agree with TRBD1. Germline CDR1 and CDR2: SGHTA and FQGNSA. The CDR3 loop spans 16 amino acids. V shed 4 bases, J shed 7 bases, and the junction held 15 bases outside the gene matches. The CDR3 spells CASSSPDSPGGGTQYF. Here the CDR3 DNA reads TGTGCCAGCAGCTCACCCGACAGCCCAGGGGGTGGGACCCAGTACTTC.

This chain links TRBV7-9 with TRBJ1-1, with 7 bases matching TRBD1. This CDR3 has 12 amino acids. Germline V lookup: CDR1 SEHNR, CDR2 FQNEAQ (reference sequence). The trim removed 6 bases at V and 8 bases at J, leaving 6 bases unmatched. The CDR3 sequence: CASRSRDSEAFF. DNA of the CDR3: TGTGCCAGCAGGTCGAGGGACAGCGAAGCTTTCTTT. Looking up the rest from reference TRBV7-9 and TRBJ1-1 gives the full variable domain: DTGVSQNPRHKITKRGQNVTFRCDPISEHNRLYWYRQTLGQGPEFLTYFQNEAQLEKSRLLSDRFSAERPKGSFSTLEIQRTEQGDSAMYLCASRSRDSEAFFGQGTRLTVV.

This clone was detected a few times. CDR3 bases: TGTGCCAGCAGTCGCCGGGGAAATGAAAAACTGTTTTTT. Translating it yields CASSRRGNEKLFF. The V call is TRBV28, the J call TRBJ1-4; D remains ambiguous. Germline V gene lookup returns CDR1 MDHEN and CDR2 SYDVKM. The V end lost 5 bases, the J end lost 5 bases, and 9 bases lay between the germline ends. The CDR3 has 13 residues.

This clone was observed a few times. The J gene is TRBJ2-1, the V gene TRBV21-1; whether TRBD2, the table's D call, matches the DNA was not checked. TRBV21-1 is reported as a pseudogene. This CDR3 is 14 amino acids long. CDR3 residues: CARALAGAHNEQFF. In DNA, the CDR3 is TGTGCCAGGGCCCTAGCGGGGGCCCACAATGAGCAGTTCTTC.

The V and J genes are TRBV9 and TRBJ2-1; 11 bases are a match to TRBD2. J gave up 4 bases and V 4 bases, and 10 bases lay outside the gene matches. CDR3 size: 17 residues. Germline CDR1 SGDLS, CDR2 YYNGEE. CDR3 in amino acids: CASSRRSGGARYNEQFF. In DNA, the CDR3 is TGTGCCAGCAGCCGCCGTAGCGGGGGGGCCAGGTACAATGAGCAGTTCTTC.

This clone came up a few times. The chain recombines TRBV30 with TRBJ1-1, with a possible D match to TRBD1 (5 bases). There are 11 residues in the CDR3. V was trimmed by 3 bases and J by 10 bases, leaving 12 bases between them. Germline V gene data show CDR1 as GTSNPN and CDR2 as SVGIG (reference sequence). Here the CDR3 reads CAWSTWGGAFF. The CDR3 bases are TGTGCCTGGAGCACTTGGGGGGGAGCTTTCTTT.

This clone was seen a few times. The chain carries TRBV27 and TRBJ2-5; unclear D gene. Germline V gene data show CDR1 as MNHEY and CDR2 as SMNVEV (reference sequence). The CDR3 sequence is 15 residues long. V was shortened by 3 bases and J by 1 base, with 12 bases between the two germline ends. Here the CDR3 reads CASSLSWAVQETQYF. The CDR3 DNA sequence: TGTGCCAGCAGTTTGAGTTGGGCAGTCCAAGAGACCCAGTACTTC.

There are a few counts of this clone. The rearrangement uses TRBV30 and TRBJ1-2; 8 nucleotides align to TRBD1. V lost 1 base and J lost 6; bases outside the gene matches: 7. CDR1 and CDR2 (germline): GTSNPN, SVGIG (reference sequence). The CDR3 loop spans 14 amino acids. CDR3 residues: CAWSADRVGDGYTF. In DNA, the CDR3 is TGTGCCTGGAGTGCGGACAGGGTGGGGGATGGCTACACCTTC.

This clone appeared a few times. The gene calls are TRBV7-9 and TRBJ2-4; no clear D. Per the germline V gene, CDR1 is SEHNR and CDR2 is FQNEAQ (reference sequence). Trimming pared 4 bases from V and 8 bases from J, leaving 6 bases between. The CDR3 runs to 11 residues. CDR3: CASSSFDIQYF. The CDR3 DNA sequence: TGTGCCAGCAGCTCTTTTGACATTCAGTACTTC.